Below are 13 T cell receptor beta chains sequenced from a single sample in a study of Ad26.COV2.S vaccination and SARS-CoV-2 variants. Described treatment: around 19 received Ad26.COV2.S at low or high dose, single or two shots; 5 received placebo; per-sample allocation not given. Each sample was drawn 63 days after the first injection (of vaccine or placebo). Sequencing was performed with immunoSEQ multiplex PCR; in TCRdb, only in-frame clones are kept and a portion is missing. The sample yields hundreds of thousands of clones, about 90% seen once. The source material was peripheral blood, sampled in a trial of Ad26.COV2.S vaccine versus placebo. All receptors derive from a person between 18 and 65 years old who received the Ad26.COV2.S COVID-19 vaccine or a placebo.

The J gene is TRBJ2-7, the V gene TRBV5-1; 13 nucleotides align to TRBD2. The CDR3 totals 16 residues. Germline assignment: CDR1 SGHRS and CDR2 YFSETQ. J gave up 5 bases and V 4 bases, and 9 bases lay outside the gene matches. CDR3 bases: TGCGCCAGCAGCACCTTACTAGCGGGAGGGCCCCACGAGCAGTACTTC. Its translation: CASSTLLAGGPHEQYF.

The chain recombines TRBV4-3 with TRBJ2-2; 7 bases map to TRBD2. This CDR3 has 17 residues. V lost 0 bases, J lost 7 bases, and 11 bases stayed unmatched. CDR1 LGHNA and CDR2 YSLEER come from the germline V gene. The CDR3 nucleotides are TGCGCCAGCAGCCAAGATTCGCGACGGGGGGAACACGGGGAGCTGTTTTTT. Residues: CASSQDSRRGEHGELFF.

The chain uses TRBV30 and TRBJ2-7, with D tentatively TRBD1 or TRBD2 (5 bases each). The V gene's germline CDR1 is GTSNPN and CDR2 SVGIG (reference sequence). The CDR3 spans 11 residues. The V and J ends lost 5 bases and 2 bases respectively, with 7 bases between them. CDR3 region: CAWEGTYEQYF. CDR3 DNA sequence: TGTGCCTGGGAGGGGACCTACGAGCAGTACTTC.

A word on this clone: This specimen includes other DNA sequences encoding the same CDR3. V is TRBV7-9 and J is TRBJ2-7; 8 nucleotides align to TRBD1. Germline CDR1 and CDR2: SEHNR and FQNEAQ (reference sequence). The CDR3 loop spans 15 amino acids. With V trimmed by 1 base and J by 1 base, 3 bases remained unmatched. CDR3 nucleotides: TGTGCCAGCAGCTTAGGACAGGGGATTTCCTACGAGCAGTACTTC. Translating gives CASSLGQGISYEQYF.

V is TRBV7-8 and J is TRBJ2-7; 7 nucleotides align to TRBD2. V lost 3 bases to trimming and J lost 2 bases; unmatched junction nucleotides: 16. Germline CDR1 and CDR2: SGHVS and FQNEAQ. The CDR3 totals 18 residues. The CDR3 region has the DNA TGTGCCAGCAGCTTCCGATTTACTATCCTTAGCGGGCCCTACGAGCAGTACTTC. Translating it yields CASSFRFTILSGPYEQYF.

The rearrangement joins TRBV3-1 (or the pseudogene TRBV3-2) to TRBJ2-3; TRBD2 agrees at 10 bases. Germline V gene data show CDR1 as LGHDT and CDR2 as YNNKEL (reference sequence). The CDR3 is 15 amino acids. V lost 3 bases, J lost 6 bases, and 6 bases stayed unmatched. The CDR3 region is CASSQMGAGGDTQYF. CDR3 bases: TGTGCCAGCAGCCAGATGGGAGCGGGAGGGGATACGCAGTATTTT.

The chain joins TRBV7-2 to TRBJ1-5; 9 nucleotides line up with TRBD1. Germline lookup yields CDR1 SGHTA and CDR2 FQGNSA. CDR3 length: 15 amino acids. The V segment lost 6 bases and the J segment 6 bases; nucleotides outside the gene matches: 9. The CDR3 DNA is TGTGCCAGCAGGCCGACAGGGGGTGTGAGTCAGCCCCAGCATTTT. It codes for CASRPTGGVSQPQHF.

This chain links TRBV6-6 with TRBJ1-2; 7 positions agree with TRBD1. The V and J ends lost 1 base and 0 bases, in that order; junction bases with no gene match: 5. This CDR3 comprises 16 residues. Germline V lookup: CDR1 MNHNY, CDR2 SVGAGI (reference sequence). The CDR3 DNA sequence: TGTGCCAGCAGTTACTTCCAGGGGGTAGCTAACTATGGCTACACCTTC. Its protein product is CASSYFQGVANYGYTF.

This clone was observed a handful of times. V usage is TRBV19 and J usage is TRBJ1-2; 7 nucleotides line up with TRBD1. Germline lookup yields CDR1 LNHDA and CDR2 SQIVND (reference sequence). Unmatched junction bases numbered 10, after V lost 7 bases and J lost 5 bases. The CDR3 has 14 amino acids. CDR3 DNA: TGTGCCAGTACCCCGGACAGGTCCATATATGGCTACACCTTC. Translated: CASTPDRSIYGYTF.

The chain recombines TRBV5-8 with TRBJ2-1; 7 bases line up with TRBD2. V was pared by 1 base and J by 3 bases, with 1 base of the junction left unmatched. This CDR3 spans 14 amino acids. The germline V gene has CDR1 SGHTS and CDR2 YDEGEE. Here the CDR3 DNA reads TGTGCCAGCAGCTTGACGGGGGGCTACAATGAGCAGTTCTTC. This gives the protein CASSLTGGYNEQFF.

The CDR3 DNA is TGTGCCAGCAGGTGGACAGGGACTTACGAGCAGTACTTC. Its protein product is CASRWTGTYEQYF. V gene TRBV12-3 or TRBV12-4 combines with J gene TRBJ2-7; TRBD1 matches 8 bases. V was pared by 6 bases and J by 4 bases, with 5 bases of the junction left unmatched. This CDR3 is 13 amino acids long.

This chain joins TRBV6-5 and TRBJ2-1; the D is unclear. The germline V gene has CDR1 MNHEY and CDR2 SVGAGI. The CDR3 is 14 amino acids. Trimming left V 2 bases short and J 7 bases short, with 12 bases between. For the CDR3, the DNA is TGTGCCAGCAGTTACCGAGCCATCCGGAATGAGCAGTTCTTC. The encoded protein is CASSYRAIRNEQFF.

The gene calls are TRBV19 and TRBJ2-3; TRBD2 matches 7 bases. The CDR3 extends over 13 amino acids. From germline, CDR1 is LNHDA and CDR2 SQIVND (reference sequence). The junction had 2 bases not matched to a gene; V was cut back by 3 bases and J by 5 bases. CDR3 amino acids: CASSIGGGDTQYF. CDR3 in DNA: TGTGCCAGTAGTATTGGGGGGGGAGATACGCAGTATTTT. The full variable domain, completed using reference TRBV19 and TRBJ2-3, is DGGITQSPKYLFRKEGQNVTLSCEQNLNHDAMYWYRQDPGQGLRLIYYSQIVNDFQKGDIAEGYSVSREKKESFPLTVTSAQKNPTAFYLCASSIGGGDTQYFGPGTRLTVL.